These 29 T cell receptor beta chains were sequenced from one sample in a study of T cell changes during pregnancy in multiple sclerosis. Assay: immunoSEQ multiplex PCR; the TCRdb copy retains only in-frame clones and omits some. This table holds some 100,000 clones, approximately 94% found once. This sample comprised peripheral blood, obtained before pregnancy. These receptors all come from a female donor with multiple sclerosis, enrolled in a pregnancy study.

V usage is TRBV19 and J usage is TRBJ2-5, with a weak D call TRBD2 (5 bases). This CDR3 has 13 residues. Between the trimmed V and J ends, which lost 3 bases and 2 bases, there was a span of 7 bases. Germline values: CDR1 LNHDA, CDR2 SQIVND (reference sequence). The CDR3 bases are TGTGCCAGTAGTATTAAGCGGCAAGAGACCCAGTACTTC. Translated: CASSIKRQETQYF.

V and J are TRBV19 and TRBJ1-2, with D maybe TRBD1 (5 bases). Germline CDR1 is LNHDA and CDR2 is SQIVND (reference sequence). V lost 5 bases and J 7 bases, leaving 14 bases between the germline ends. This CDR3 comprises 13 residues. This CDR3 reads CASSLFSGLGYTF. CDR3 DNA sequence: TGTGCCAGTAGTCTCTTTTCAGGGCTTGGCTACACCTTC.

The V gene is TRBV14, the J gene TRBJ1-3; TRBD1 might be the D (6 bases). The V gene lost 1 base and the J gene lost 2 bases, with 9 bases spanning the gap. Germline V CDR1 and CDR2: SGHDN, FVKESK. The CDR3 extends over 15 amino acids. CDR3 coding DNA: TGTGCCAGCAGCCAAGGACAGGCGGCTGGAAACACCATATATTTT. Protein sequence: CASSQGQAAGNTIYF.

The chain employs TRBV27 and TRBJ2-2; possibly TRBD2 for D (7 bases). Per germline, CDR1 MNHEY and CDR2 SMNVEV (reference sequence). CDR3 length: 15 residues. V lost 2 bases, J lost 3 bases, and 10 bases lay in between. Written as DNA, the CDR3 is TGTGCCAGCAGTTTAGTGGGGGGGCACACCGGGGAGCTGTTTTTT. Translation gives CASSLVGGHTGELFF.

V and J are TRBV6-1 and TRBJ1-2; D call uncertain. V lost 2 bases to trimming and J lost 7 bases, with 14 bases between them. The length of the CDR3 is 14 residues. CDR1 is MNHNS, CDR2 SASEGT, per germline. CDR3 DNA sequence: TGTGCCAGCAGTGAACCGGGAGGTCGTCCTGGCTACACCTTC. Amino acids: CASSEPGGRPGYTF.

The chain employs TRBV7-2 and TRBJ2-7; 8 bases agree with TRBD2. Germline values: CDR1 SGHTA, CDR2 FQGNSA. There are 15 residues in the CDR3. The V segment lost 3 bases and the J segment 0 bases; nucleotides outside the gene matches: 4. Written as DNA, the CDR3 is TGTGCCAGCAGCTTCACCGGGACTAGCTCCTACGAGCAGTACTTC. This sequence encodes CASSFTGTSSYEQYF.

The chain is built from TRBV10-1 and TRBJ1-1; 10 nucleotides line up with TRBD1. J lost 10 bases, V lost 3 bases, and 8 bases had no gene match. The CDR3 totals 14 residues. Germline V gene sequence: CDR1 WNHNN, CDR2 SYGVQD (reference sequence). CDR3 in amino acids: CASSDYDRGRIAFF. Written as DNA, the CDR3 is TGCGCCAGCAGTGACTACGACAGGGGGCGAATAGCTTTCTTT.

The chain has TRBV29-1 and TRBJ2-1; 14 nucleotides line up with TRBD2. This CDR3 contains 15 residues. Looked up from germline, CDR1 is SQVTM and CDR2 is ANQGSEA. The V and J ends lost 5 bases and 8 bases, in that order; junction bases with no gene match: 8. CDR3 nucleotide sequence: TGCAGCGTTCCCGGGACTAGCGGGAGCCGGTATGAGCAGTTCTTC. Encoded protein: CSVPGTSGSRYEQFF.

This chain uses TRBV5-4 with TRBJ2-7; 7 bases match TRBD1. Germline CDR1 is SGHNT and CDR2 is YYREEE (reference sequence). The CDR3 is 13 residues long. The trim removed 5 bases at V and 0 bases at J, leaving 2 bases unmatched. The CDR3: CASRYRGSYEQYF. The CDR3 DNA reads as TGTGCCAGCAGGTACAGGGGCTCCTACGAGCAGTACTTC.

V usage is TRBV2 and J usage is TRBJ2-3, with D tentatively TRBD2 (5 bases). This CDR3 is built from 13 residues. Per the germline V gene, CDR1 is SNHLY and CDR2 is FYNNEI. The germline V and J ends were trimmed by 2 bases and 13 bases, with 16 bases remaining between them. The CDR3 region has the DNA TGTGCCAGCAGTGAATCGAGGGCTGGGGAGAAGTATTTT. Its protein product is CASSESRAGEKYF.

The chain carries TRBV11-2 and TRBJ2-5, with 7 bases fitting TRBD2. Germline CDR1 reads SGHAT; CDR2 reads FQNNGV. V lost 2 bases to trimming and J lost 5 bases; unmatched junction nucleotides: 8. There are 15 residues in the CDR3. CDR3 amino acids: CASSLRGRAGETQYF. In DNA, the CDR3 is TGTGCCAGCAGCTTACGAGGGAGGGCCGGGGAGACCCAGTACTTC.

This chain connects TRBV6-5 to TRBJ1-1; no firm D call. Germline CDR1 and CDR2: MNHEY and SVGAGI. The V end lost 0 bases, the J end lost 4 bases, and 12 bases lay between the germline ends. The CDR3 has 15 amino acids. The DNA for the CDR3 is TGTGCCAGCAGTTACTCGGCCGGCGGTGGCACTGAAGCTTTCTTT. Translation: CASSYSAGGGTEAFF.

V usage is TRBV6-5 and J usage is TRBJ1-2; 8 bases agree with TRBD1. Germline V CDR1 and CDR2: MNHEY, SVGAGI. This CDR3 has 13 residues. V lost 6 bases, J lost 7 bases, and 7 bases stayed unmatched. CDR3 sequence: CASRPTGAGGYTF. For the CDR3, the DNA is TGTGCCAGCAGGCCGACAGGGGCCGGTGGCTACACCTTC.

The V and J genes are TRBV27 and TRBJ2-2; weak D call: TRBD1 (7 bases). V lost 7 bases to trimming and J lost 12 bases, with 18 bases between them. The CDR3 is 13 residues long. Looked up from germline, CDR1 is MNHEY and CDR2 is SMNVEV (reference sequence). The CDR3 reads CASTDHSGGQLFF. CDR3 DNA sequence: TGTGCCAGCACCGACCATTCAGGGGGGCAGCTGTTTTTT.

The chain combines TRBV27 with TRBJ2-3; 10 bases line up with TRBD2. There are 16 residues in the CDR3. With V trimmed by 0 bases and J by 1 base, 1 base remained unmatched. Per the germline V gene, CDR1 is MNHEY and CDR2 is SMNVEV (reference sequence). DNA of the CDR3: TGTGCCAGCAGTTTATCCGGACTAGCGGGCACAGATACGCAGTATTTT. Residues: CASSLSGLAGTDTQYF.

The chain recombines TRBV27 with TRBJ2-3, with D possibly being TRBD1 (6 bases). V was pared by 5 bases and J by 4 bases, with 13 bases between. Germline CDR1 reads MNHEY; CDR2 reads SMNVEV (reference sequence). This CDR3 is built from 14 residues. CDR3 amino acids: CASSPPWGPDTQYF. In nucleotides, the CDR3 is TGTGCCAGCAGTCCCCCGTGGGGGCCAGATACGCAGTATTTT.

V gene TRBV27 combines with J gene TRBJ2-1; TRBD2 matches 8 bases. CDR3 length: 14 residues. Trimming at V came to 6 bases and at J to 1 base, leaving 2 bases not matched to a gene. Germline CDR1 MNHEY, CDR2 SMNVEV (reference sequence). CDR3 DNA: TGTGCCAGCAGAAGCGGGAGTTCCTACAATGAGCAGTTCTTC. Protein sequence: CASRSGSSYNEQFF.

This clone was observed once. DNA of the CDR3: TGTGCCAGCAGTTACTCGAAGTGGCTGGTTGAAGCTTTCTTT. This codes for CASSYSKWLVEAFF. The chain combines TRBV6-5 with TRBJ1-1; unclear D gene. Germline values: CDR1 MNHEY, CDR2 SVGAGI. The CDR3 runs to 14 residues. Trimming removed 0 bases at V and 7 bases at J, with 12 bases between.

The J gene is TRBJ1-4, the V gene TRBV30; no firm D call. The CDR3 covers 15 residues. Trimming took off 6 bases at V and 1 base at J, with 15 bases between the two ends. Per germline, CDR1 GTSNPN and CDR2 SVGIG (reference sequence). CDR3 DNA sequence: TGTGCCTGTTTTCCCCCCGGGAAAACTAATGAAAAACTGTTTTTT. It encodes CACFPPGKTNEKLFF.

The V call is TRBV5-1, the J call TRBJ2-7; the D gene is possibly TRBD1 (6 bases). Trimming removed 0 bases at V and 3 bases at J, with 16 bases between. There are 16 residues in the CDR3. Germline CDR1 and CDR2: SGHRS and YFSETQ. The CDR3 region has the DNA TGCGCCAGCAGCTTGGATCAGCCAGGGGCCTTCTACGAGCAGTACTTC. Protein: CASSLDQPGAFYEQYF.

The chain joins TRBV30 to TRBJ1-1, with a tentative D call TRBD1 (5 bases). This CDR3 has 13 amino acids. V shed 3 bases and J shed 3 bases, with 11 bases lying between them. Germline CDR1 GTSNPN, CDR2 SVGIG (reference sequence). The CDR3 reads CAWSRLGDTEAFF. CDR3 in DNA: TGTGCCTGGAGCCGTCTAGGGGACACTGAAGCTTTCTTT.

The rearrangement links TRBV6-5 to TRBJ2-1, with 9 bases aligning to TRBD1. The CDR3 is made up of 15 amino acids. Germline V gives CDR1 MNHEY, CDR2 SVGAGI. J lost 5 bases, V lost 6 bases, and 8 bases had no gene match. CDR3: CASSTGQGIDNEQFF. The CDR3 coding sequence is TGTGCCAGCAGCACCGGACAGGGGATAGACAATGAGCAGTTCTTC.

This clone was recorded once. This sequence joins TRBV6-1 and TRBJ2-7; maybe TRBD2 (5 bases). Germline V lookup: CDR1 MNHNS, CDR2 SASEGT. Trimming left V 6 bases short and J 6 bases short, with 12 bases between. The CDR3 runs 12 residues. This CDR3 is CASRILEGEQYF. The CDR3 DNA reads TGTGCCAGCAGGATTCTAGAGGGCGAGCAGTACTTC.

The chain carries TRBV5-1 and TRBJ2-2, with 8 nucleotides matching TRBD1. The germline V gene encodes CDR1 SGHRS and CDR2 YFSETQ. CDR3 length equals 15 residues. With 4 bases clipped from V and 9 bases from J, the junction kept 11 bases outside the gene matches. The CDR3 nucleotides are TGCGCCAGCAGCCTCACTACGGACAGGGCGAGGGAGCTGTTTTTT. Its protein product is CASSLTTDRARELFF.

The chain has TRBV2 and TRBJ2-7; D remains unclear. The CDR3 is 15 residues long. Germline CDR1 and CDR2: SNHLY and FYNNEI. The germline V and J ends were trimmed by 2 bases and 7 bases, with 18 bases remaining between them. The CDR3 nucleotides are TGTGCCAGCAGTGAAAAACCACTTTCCCCTTGGGAGCAGTACTTC. This gives the protein CASSEKPLSPWEQYF.

This chain links TRBV10-3 with TRBJ1-1; maybe TRBD1 (6 bases). Germline V gives CDR1 ENHRY, CDR2 SYGVKD. This CDR3 is built from 14 residues. The ends were cut back, 3 bases at V and 8 bases at J, with 16 bases in the middle. The CDR3 spells CAISERGRQAEAFF. The DNA for the CDR3 is TGTGCCATCAGTGAACGGGGCCGACAGGCCGAAGCTTTCTTT.

The rearrangement links TRBV27 to TRBJ1-1; 7 nucleotides align to TRBD1. CDR1 and CDR2 from the germline V gene are MNHEY and SMNVEV (reference sequence). J lost 0 bases, V lost 6 bases, and 13 bases had no gene match. The CDR3 extends over 17 amino acids. CDR3 amino acids: CASRLQGWYEMNTEAFF. The DNA of the CDR3 is TGTGCCAGCAGACTACAGGGGTGGTACGAGATGAACACTGAAGCTTTCTTT.

The chain combines TRBV5-6 with TRBJ2-1, with 9 nucleotides matching TRBD2. CDR3 length: 15 residues. With 0 bases clipped from V and 7 bases from J, the junction kept 5 bases outside the gene matches. CDR1 is SGHDT, CDR2 YYEEEE, per germline. The CDR3 loop reads CASSLESSGENEQFF. In DNA form, the CDR3 reads TGTGCCAGCAGCTTGGAGTCTAGCGGGGAGAATGAGCAGTTCTTC.

The gene calls are TRBV6-1 and TRBJ1-5; D is unclear. Germline V lookup: CDR1 MNHNS, CDR2 SASEGT. V lost 8 bases to trimming and J lost 3 bases, with 14 bases between them. The CDR3 runs to 14 residues. CDR3 nucleotides: TGTGCCAGCCACCGGGTTATTGACAATCAGCCCCAGCATTTT. Translation: CASHRVIDNQPQHF.